This is a list of T cell receptor beta chains from one sample in a study of cytomegalovirus exposure and HLA in healthy donors. This table comes from immunoSEQ multiplex PCR, and its TCRdb copy is limited to in-frame clones, with some not included. The sample consists of roughly 100,000 clones, about 73% of them appearing once. The sample consisted of PBMCs. Receptors originate from a woman between 45 and 60 years old in good health and CMV-seropositive. The CDR3 runs from the conserved cysteine through the conserved F or W. D genes are given only for firm matches. A clone size is listed for some rows: how often the clone was seen (once, few, many), or a class if it is expanded.

cdr3_aa,cdr3_nt,v_call,clone_size,j_call,d_call
CASSHGDRDFHNEQFF,TGCGCCAGCAGCCACGGGGACAGGGATTTCCACAATGAGCAGTTCTTC,TRBV5-1,few,TRBJ2-1,TRBD1
CASLRGNYGYTF,TGTGCCAGCCTCCGGGGTAACTATGGCTACACCTTC,TRBV28,.,TRBJ1-2,.
CASSDRGVGETQYF,TGTGCCAGCAGCGACCGAGGAGTGGGAGAGACCCAGTACTTC,TRBV9,.,TRBJ2-5,.
CASSSSLNTEAFF,TGTGCCAGCAGTAGCTCCCTGAACACTGAAGCTTTCTTT,TRBV27,.,TRBJ1-1,.
CASSLTLAGSYVEQFF,TGCGCCAGCAGCTTGACGCTAGCGGGAAGTTATGTTGAGCAGTTCTTC,TRBV5-1,.,TRBJ2-1,TRBD2
CASNRQGFPYEQYF,TGTGCCAGCAACCGACAGGGATTTCCCTACGAGCAGTACTTC,TRBV28,few,TRBJ2-7,TRBD1
CASYGGRATDTQYF,TGTGCCAGTTACGGCGGGAGGGCGACAGATACGCAGTATTTT,TRBV28,.,TRBJ2-3,TRBD2
CASSVAMRSTDTQYF,TGTGCCAGCAGCGTAGCAATGCGGAGCACAGATACGCAGTATTTT,TRBV9,few,TRBJ2-3,.
CASSGKGQTHNTGELFF,TGTGCCAGCAGCGGCAAGGGACAGACGCATAACACCGGGGAGCTGTTTTTT,TRBV7-3,.,TRBJ2-2,TRBD1
CASSHLPDRASYEQYF,TGCGCCAGCAGTCACCTTCCGGACAGGGCGTCCTACGAGCAGTACTTC,TRBV23-1,.,TRBJ2-7,TRBD1
CASSVRTPSTDTQYF,TGTGCCAGCAGTGTCAGGACTCCTAGCACAGATACGCAGTATTTT,TRBV2,.,TRBJ2-3,.